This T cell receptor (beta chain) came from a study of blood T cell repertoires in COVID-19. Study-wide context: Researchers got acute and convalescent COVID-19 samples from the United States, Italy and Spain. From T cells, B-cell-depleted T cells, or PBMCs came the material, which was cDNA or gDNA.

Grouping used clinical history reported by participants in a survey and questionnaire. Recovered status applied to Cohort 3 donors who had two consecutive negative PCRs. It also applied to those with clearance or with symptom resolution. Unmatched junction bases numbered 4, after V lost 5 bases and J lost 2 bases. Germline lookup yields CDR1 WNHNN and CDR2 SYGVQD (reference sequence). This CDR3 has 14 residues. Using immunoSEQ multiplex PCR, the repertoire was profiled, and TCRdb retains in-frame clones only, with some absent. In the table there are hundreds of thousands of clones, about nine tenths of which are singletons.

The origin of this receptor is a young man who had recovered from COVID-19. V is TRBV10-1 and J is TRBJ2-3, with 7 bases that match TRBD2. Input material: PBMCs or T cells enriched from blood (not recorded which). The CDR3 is CASSPTSFTDTQYF. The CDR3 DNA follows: TGCGCCAGCAGTCCGACTAGCTTCACAGATACGCAGTATTTT.